Reported below is one T cell receptor beta chain. Its antigen is unknown. The source of the sample is a study of T cell responses to AZD1222 COVID-19 vaccine. Notes on the study in general: Vaccination with two AZD1222 doses was followed by a rise in Spike-specific TCR breadth and depth.

Data came from immunoSEQ multiplex PCR; TCRdb stores just in-frame clones and leaves some out. The data hold under 150,000 clones, with roughly 93% observed a single time. V gave up 2 bases and J gave up 1 base, with 17 bases separating them. Germline V lookup: CDR1 SEHNR, CDR2 FQNEAQ (reference sequence). The CDR3 is made up of 17 amino acids. The clonotype was recovered from an adult in good health. The chain is built from TRBV7-9 and TRBJ2-5; D is perhaps TRBD2 (6 bases). Material: peripheral blood, obtained on day 0 of AZD1222 vaccination. The CDR3: CASSLLGGEVTQETQYF. The CDR3, as DNA: TGTGCCAGCAGCTTACTGGGTGGGGAGGTGACCCAAGAGACCCAGTACTTC.